The next 16 T cell receptor beta chains were all read from a single sample in a study of cytomegalovirus exposure and HLA in healthy donors. Primers for the PCR totalled 60 Vbeta and 13 Jbeta. Clones were sequenced by immunoSEQ multiplex PCR, and TCRdb holds only the in-frame ones, with some missing. The table lists 100,000 or so clones, under 80% of them singletons, with 4.1% in the top ten. Sequencing was performed on PBMCs. The receptors here all came from a man between 35 and 55 years old in good health and CMV-seronegative.

The rearrangement uses TRBV20-1 and TRBJ2-7; D gene unclear. V lost 3 bases, J lost 6 bases, and 9 bases lay in between. Per germline, CDR1 DFQATT and CDR2 SNEGSKA (reference sequence). CDR3 length: 11 amino acids. The CDR3 spells CSASLAVEQYF. In DNA, the CDR3 is TGCAGTGCTAGTTTAGCAGTCGAGCAGTACTTC.

The genes are TRBV15 and TRBJ1-5; possible D gene TRBD1, 5 bases. Germline loops: CDR1 LNHNV, CDR2 YYDKDF (reference sequence). CDR3 size: 15 residues. Trimming cost V 5 bases and J 2 bases, with 13 bases left between them. DNA for the CDR3: TGTGCCACCAGCCGTTGGGGGGACGGCAATCAGCCCCAGCATTTT. Translation gives CATSRWGDGNQPQHF.

This clone came up once. The rearrangement uses TRBV4-2 and TRBJ2-1; 10 positions match TRBD2. Germline lookup yields CDR1 LGHNA and CDR2 YNFKEQ. The CDR3 has 17 amino acids. The V segment lost 1 base and the J segment 9 bases; nucleotides outside the gene matches: 12. CDR3 nucleotides: TGTGCCAGCAGCCAAGTGGCAGTTGCTAGCGGGGGCGGTGAGCAGTTCTTC. Protein sequence: CASSQVAVASGGGEQFF.

V gene TRBV2 combines with J gene TRBJ1-2; D is unresolved. Per germline, CDR1 SNHLY and CDR2 FYNNEI. Between the trimmed V and J ends, which lost 4 bases and 12 bases, there was a span of 15 bases. The CDR3 spans 12 residues. The CDR3 coding sequence is TGTGCCAGCAGTGGCGATTCCTTCGCGAACACCTTC. Translating gives CASSGDSFANTF.

This clone has only a few counts. The chain recombines TRBV7-2 with TRBJ1-2; 8 bases are a match to TRBD1. The CDR3 is 16 residues long. V trimming: 1 base; J trimming: 4 bases; junction bases outside the gene matches: 8. Germline loops: CDR1 SGHTA, CDR2 FQGNSA. The CDR3 DNA is TGTGCCAGCAGCTTAGGAGGGGGACAGGCCCTCTATGGCTACACCTTC. It specifies CASSLGGGQALYGYTF.

This chain connects TRBV7-3 to TRBJ2-5; D perhaps matches TRBD2 (6 bases). Deletions cut 4 bases from V and 1 base from J, with 16 bases between. This CDR3 is 16 amino acids long. From germline, CDR1 is SGHTA and CDR2 FQGTGA. CDR3 in DNA: TGTGCCAGCAGCTCGGTCGGGGGTTCCTCCCAAGAGACCCAGTACTTC. Amino acid sequence: CASSSVGGSSQETQYF.

In DNA form, the CDR3 reads TGTGCCAGCAGCTTCGGGGGGACGGAGGAAAAACTGTTTTTT. This encodes CASSFGGTEEKLFF. V gene TRBV11-1 combines with J gene TRBJ1-4, with a weak D call TRBD1 (5 bases). This CDR3 has 14 amino acids. The ends were cut back, 3 bases at V and 8 bases at J, with 13 bases in the middle. CDR1 and CDR2 from the germline V gene are SGHAT and FQDESV (reference sequence).

The chain joins TRBV6-1 to TRBJ1-5; 7 positions agree with TRBD1. CDR3 size: 13 residues. Germline lookup yields CDR1 MNHNS and CDR2 SASEGT. V shed 3 bases and J 7 bases; nucleotides not matched to a gene: 3. The CDR3 DNA follows: TGTGCCAGCAGTGAGACACAGGGGCAGCCCCAGCATTTT. Translated: CASSETQGQPQHF.

As to this clone: Other nucleotide sequences from this sample produce the same CDR3. The chain uses TRBV7-9 and TRBJ2-5, with 7 bases fitting TRBD2. The V gene's germline CDR1 is SEHNR and CDR2 FQNEAQ (reference sequence). J was trimmed by 1 base and V by 1 base; bases with no gene match: 3. The CDR3 extends over 15 amino acids. The CDR3 sequence is CASSLGTGGQETQYF. CDR3 in DNA: TGTGCCAGCAGCTTAGGCACGGGGGGCCAAGAGACCCAGTACTTC.

The chain links TRBV5-5 to TRBJ1-2; D not certain. Looked up from germline, CDR1 is SGHKS and CDR2 is YYEKEE (reference sequence). This CDR3 spans 15 amino acids. Trimming stripped 0 bases from V and 0 bases from J, with 9 bases between. The DNA of the CDR3 is TGTGCCAGCAGCTTGGCCACAGATCCTAACTATGGCTACACCTTC. This sequence encodes CASSLATDPNYGYTF.

The chain carries TRBV6-5 and TRBJ1-1; 10 bases agree with TRBD1. The CDR3 is 13 residues long. CDR1 and CDR2 from the germline V gene are MNHEY and SVGAGI. J lost 7 bases, V lost 6 bases, and 5 bases had no gene match. DNA of the CDR3: TGTGCCAGCAGACCGGGACAGGGGTTTGAAGCTTTCTTT. It specifies CASRPGQGFEAFF.

The chain uses TRBV30 and TRBJ2-2; maybe TRBD2 (6 bases). Germline V gene data show CDR1 as GTSNPN and CDR2 as SVGIG (reference sequence). The CDR3 is 12 residues long. V shed 5 bases and J shed 6 bases, with 10 bases lying between them. The CDR3 nucleotides read TGTGCCTGGGGGGGGACTTCCGGGGAGCTGTTTTTT. It specifies CAWGGTSGELFF.

This clone showed up just a few times. The J gene is TRBJ1-3, the V gene TRBV7-2; no reliable D call. CDR1 and CDR2 (germline): SGHTA, FQGNSA. The germline V and J ends were trimmed by 5 bases and 4 bases, with 9 bases remaining between them. The CDR3 totals 13 residues. The CDR3 loop is CASSPTEGNTIYF. CDR3 coding DNA: TGTGCCAGCAGCCCAACCGAGGGAAACACCATATATTTT.

This chain links TRBV7-3 with TRBJ2-3; 10 bases match TRBD2. This CDR3 spans 16 amino acids. V shed 3 bases and J 6 bases; nucleotides not matched to a gene: 9. CDR1 and CDR2 (germline): SGHTA, FQGTGA. This CDR3 is CASSLGGAGGPDTQYF. The CDR3 DNA follows: TGTGCCAGCAGCTTGGGTGGAGCGGGGGGGCCCGATACGCAGTATTTT. The full variable domain, with the rest looked up from reference TRBV7-3 and TRBJ2-3, is GAGVSQTPSNKVTEKGKYVELRCDPISGHTALYWYRQSLGQGPEFLIYFQGTGAADDSGLPNDRFFAVRPEGSVSTLKIQRTERGDSAVYLCASSLGGAGGPDTQYFGPGTRLTVL.

V usage is TRBV7-6 and J usage is TRBJ2-2, with D maybe TRBD1 (6 bases). Trimming pared 6 bases from V and 3 bases from J, leaving 11 bases between. CDR1 and CDR2 from the germline V gene are SGHVS and FNYEAQ. CDR3 length: 14 amino acids. The CDR3 sequence is CASRTQGYTGELFF. The CDR3 DNA reads as TGTGCCAGCAGAACCCAGGGGTACACCGGGGAGCTGTTTTTT.

V gene TRBV19 combines with J gene TRBJ1-1; D remains ambiguous. The CDR3 runs to 15 residues. V lost 5 bases and J lost 4, with 17 bases in between. Germline loops: CDR1 LNHDA, CDR2 SQIVND (reference sequence). DNA for the CDR3: TGTGCCAGTAGTCCGTCGACTATAGGGCCCACTGAAGCTTTCTTT. It translates to CASSPSTIGPTEAFF.